These T cell receptor beta chains were read from a single sample in a study of vaccination effects on CD4 cells after COVID-19. TCRdb's table, derived via immunoSEQ multiplex PCR, lists solely in-frame clones and lacks some. The data contain 25,000 to 30,000 clones, approximately 60% of them singletons. These receptors have no known antigen. The material was CD4+ T cells from PBMCs cultured without peptide, obtained before COVID-19 vaccination. These receptors were collected from a human donor who received a COVID-19 vaccine. Both conserved end residues are part of each CDR3. A D gene is named only where the DNA matches it firmly. Only part of the rows carry a size: once, few, many, or a class if the clone is expanded.

>TRBJ1-1|12|NA|NA|TRBV2
TGTGCCAGCAGTCGACCTGACACTGAAGCTTTCTTT
CASSRPDTEAFF
>TRBJ2-7|12|NA|NA|TRBV25-1
TGTGCCAGCAGTGACGGAGGAGGCGAGCAGTACTTC
CASSDGGGEQYF
>TRBJ2-5|13|once|NA|TRBV30
TGTGCCTGGGCCGGGAGTCAGCAAGAGACCCAGTACTTC
CAWAGSQQETQYF
>TRBJ1-1|14|NA|TRBD1|TRBV4-1
TGCGCCAGCAGCCGACAGGGGAGAGAAGCTGAAGCTTTCTTT
CASSRQGREAEAFF
>TRBJ2-1|17|NA|TRBD2|TRBV3-1/TRBV3-2
TGTGCCAGCAGCCAATCTCAACTAGCGGCGTCCTACAATGAGCAGTTCTTC
CASSQSQLAASYNEQFF
>TRBJ1-2|13|once|NA|TRBV9
TGTGCCAGCAGCGGGGAACAGGGCTGGGGCTACACCTTC
CASSGEQGWGYTF
>TRBJ1-2|13|few|TRBD1|TRBV5-4
TGTGCCAGCAGCTCGGACAGGTACTATGGCTACACCTTC
CASSSDRYYGYTF
>TRBJ1-2|14|once|NA|TRBV7-2
TGTGCCAGCAGCCGTGGGGGGGTTGACTATGGCTACACCTTC
CASSRGGVDYGYTF
>TRBJ1-2|18|NA|NA|TRBV4-1
TGCGCCAGCAGCCAACCACGCGCCAGGGGTGGTTCGAACTATGGCTACACCTTC
CASSQPRARGGSNYGYTF
>TRBJ1-1|18|NA|TRBD1|TRBV6-2/TRBV6-3
TGTGCCAGCAGCCAAACGCCCACAGGGGGTAGTCTGAGAACTGAAGCTTTCTTT
CASSQTPTGGSLRTEAFF
>TRBJ1-4|17|NA|NA|TRBV5-4
TGTGCCAGCAGCCCCTACAGTGGGGTCGCAACTAATGAAAAACTGTTTTTT
CASSPYSGVATNEKLFF
>TRBJ2-2|16|NA|TRBD2|TRBV5-1
TGCGCCAGCAGCTTGGTTGGGAGGGTTAACACCGGGGAGCTGTTTTTT
CASSLVGRVNTGELFF
>TRBJ1-5|13|few|NA|TRBV2
TGTGCCAGCAGAGGGTGGAGGGATCAGCCCCAGCATTTT
CASRGWRDQPQHF
>TRBJ2-5|14|NA|NA|TRBV2
TGTGCCAGCAGTGAATCCGCGAGCTATGGGGCCCAGTACTTC
CASSESASYGAQYF
>TRBJ2-5|17|NA|NA|TRBV4-2
TGTGCCAGCAGCCAAATTGCCGCTAGTCTCACCCAAGAGACCCAGTACTTC
CASSQIAASLTQETQYF
>TRBJ1-5|16|NA|TRBD1|TRBV6-5
TGTGCCAGCAGTTGGGGGGGACAGACCAGCAATCAGCCCCAGCATTTT
CASSWGGQTSNQPQHF
>TRBJ2-1|16|NA|TRBD2|TRBV7-9
TGTGCCAGCAGCTTGTTGGGGGAGGGCCGTAGCAATGAGCAGTTCTTC
CASSLLGEGRSNEQFF
>TRBJ2-5|16|NA|NA|TRBV5-1
TGCGCCAGCAGCTTGGGAGCAGCTCCTTTCCAAGAGACCCAGTACTTC
CASSLGAAPFQETQYF
>TRBJ1-2|13|once|NA|TRBV18
TGTGCCAGCTCACTGAGGTCGAGAGATGGCTACACCTTC
CASSLRSRDGYTF
>TRBJ2-7|14|few|NA|TRBV10-3
TGTGCCATCAGGGACCGACGACATGCCTACGAGCAGTACTTC
CAIRDRRHAYEQYF